The 2 T cell receptor beta chains below come from one sample, sequenced in a study of blood T cell repertoires in COVID-19. Profiling relied on immunoSEQ multiplex PCR, and the TCRdb table lists in-frame clones only, not all of them. This table holds some 62,000 clones, more than 60% found once. The sample comprised peripheral blood. The source is a human donor in a cohort sampled during active COVID-19.

The chain joins TRBV4-2 to TRBJ1-2; possible D gene TRBD1, 5 bases. CDR1 LGHNA and CDR2 YNFKEQ come from the germline V gene. Deletions cut 0 bases from V and 9 bases from J, with 17 bases between. This CDR3 has 15 amino acids. The DNA of the CDR3 is TGTGCCAGCAGCCAAGATCCCGACAGCCTCTTGAGCTACACCTTC. This codes for CASSQDPDSLLSYTF.

The gene calls are TRBV4-1 and TRBJ1-2; TRBD1 agrees at 9 bases. Germline loops: CDR1 MGHRA, CDR2 YSYEKL. With V trimmed by 4 bases and J by 3 bases, 6 bases remained unmatched. The CDR3 is 15 residues long. CDR3 DNA sequence: TGCGCCAGCAGCCCGAGGACAGGGGTGGACTATGGCTACACCTTC. Protein: CASSPRTGVDYGYTF.